The 14 T cell receptor beta chains reported below all come from one sample, sequenced in a study of cytomegalovirus exposure and HLA in healthy donors. Vbeta (60) and Jbeta (13) primers were used in the PCR. Repertoires were generated with immunoSEQ multiplex PCR, while TCRdb's copy carries only in-frame clones and drops some. The sample has more than 100,000 clones; about 64% are singletons. The sample comprised PBMCs. These receptors all stem from a woman aged 40 to 55 in good health and CMV-seronegative.

The chain couples TRBV28 to TRBJ1-2; no clear D. The CDR3 is 13 amino acids. V lost 0 bases, J lost 6 bases, and 8 bases lay in between. Germline lookup yields CDR1 MDHEN and CDR2 SYDVKM. CDR3 nucleotide sequence: TGTGCCAGCAGTTTATGGGGGAGGGATGGCTACACCTTC. Amino acids: CASSLWGRDGYTF.

In DNA form, the CDR3 reads TGTGCCAGTAGTATAAAGCTAAGGACAGCGAGCACAGATACGCAGTATTTT. It is translated as CASSIKLRTASTDTQYF. The rearrangement uses TRBV19 and TRBJ2-3, with a tentative D call TRBD1 (6 bases). Looked up from germline, CDR1 is LNHDA and CDR2 is SQIVND (reference sequence). V was cut by 2 bases and J by 0 bases, with 15 bases left in between. The CDR3 runs 17 residues.

The chain has TRBV10-2 and TRBJ1-2, with D perhaps TRBD1 (5 bases). V was trimmed by 3 bases and J by 4 bases, leaving 9 bases between them. Germline V gene lookup returns CDR1 WSHSY and CDR2 SAAADI. The CDR3 has 13 amino acids. CDR3 residues: CASSDRQIYGYTF. The CDR3 DNA reads TGCGCCAGCAGTGACCGACAGATCTATGGCTACACCTTC.

Only a few counts were recorded for this clone. The chain has TRBV5-5 and TRBJ1-1; perhaps TRBD1 as D (5 bases). V dropped 2 bases and J dropped 9 bases, with 14 bases sitting between them. The CDR3 totals 13 residues. Germline V lookup: CDR1 SGHKS, CDR2 YYEKEE (reference sequence). The CDR3 sequence: CASSLRIRQQAFF. Written as DNA, the CDR3 is TGTGCCAGCAGCTTAAGGATTCGACAGCAAGCTTTCTTT.

The V and J genes are TRBV11-2 and TRBJ2-1; maybe TRBD2 (5 bases). Germline CDR1 is SGHAT and CDR2 is FQNNGV. The CDR3 totals 17 residues. The germline V and J ends were trimmed by 1 base and 0 bases, with 13 bases remaining between them. The DNA for the CDR3 is TGTGCCAGCAGCTTAGCGTGGGGTGGGAGCTCCTACAATGAGCAGTTCTTC. Translating gives CASSLAWGGSSYNEQFF.

The rearrangement uses TRBV27 and TRBJ1-6; weak D call: TRBD1 (5 bases). Trimming took off 6 bases at V and 5 bases at J, with 14 bases between the two ends. Per the germline V gene, CDR1 is MNHEY and CDR2 is SMNVEV (reference sequence). This CDR3 is built from 15 residues. The CDR3 here is CASRPTRVHNSPLHF. In DNA form, the CDR3 reads TGTGCCAGCAGACCGACCAGGGTTCATAATTCACCCCTCCACTTT.

This clone occurred a few times. The chain uses TRBV5-1 and TRBJ2-7; TRBD1 agrees at 8 bases. Germline lookup yields CDR1 SGHRS and CDR2 YFSETQ. The J segment lost 6 bases and the V segment lost 3 bases, leaving 11 bases of the junction unmatched. The CDR3 spans 15 residues. The CDR3 bases are TGCGCCAGCAGCTCACAAGGGACAGGAAACGCCGAGCAGTACTTC. Translating it yields CASSSQGTGNAEQYF.

Remarks on this clone: One end of the junction does not line up with germline, which may come from a read error. The V call is TRBV5-6, the J call TRBJ1-2, with D perhaps matching TRBD1 (5 bases). This CDR3 spans 15 amino acids. CDR1 and CDR2 (germline): SGHDT, YYEEEE. This chain's CDR3 is CASSRGRSSDYGYTF. CDR3 sequence (DNA): TGTGCCAGCAGCAGGGGACGGTCCTCGGACTATGGTTACACCTTC.

The gene calls are TRBV7-9 and TRBJ1-3; D is possibly TRBD1 (5 bases). This CDR3 has 16 amino acids. CDR1 is SEHNR, CDR2 FQNEAQ, per germline (reference sequence). V was clipped by 2 bases and J by 4 bases, with 15 bases between them. The CDR3 sequence is CASSLIRTREGNTIYF. CDR3 in DNA: TGTGCCAGCAGCTTAATCCGGACACGAGAGGGAAACACCATATATTTT.

The chain uses TRBV19 and TRBJ2-7; no definite D call. Deletions cut 6 bases from V and 3 bases from J, with 6 bases between. This CDR3 spans 11 amino acids. Germline lookup yields CDR1 LNHDA and CDR2 SQIVND (reference sequence). The chain's CDR3 is CASSDFYEQYF. CDR3 coding DNA: TGTGCCAGTAGCGACTTCTACGAGCAGTACTTC.

The chain couples TRBV10-3 to TRBJ1-1, with 11 bases identical to TRBD1. Germline V gives CDR1 ENHRY, CDR2 SYGVKD. The CDR3 has 15 amino acids. J was trimmed by 4 bases and V by 4 bases; bases with no gene match: 5. CDR3 coding DNA: TGTGCCATCAGTGTGTGGGGACAGGGGGTCACTGAAGCTTTCTTT. As protein: CAISVWGQGVTEAFF.

This chain uses TRBV30 with TRBJ2-3, with 10 bases aligning to TRBD1. The CDR3 spans 16 residues. The V and J ends lost 4 bases and 5 bases, in that order; junction bases with no gene match: 12. In germline, CDR1 is GTSNPN, CDR2 SVGIG (reference sequence). The DNA of the CDR3 is TGTGCCTGGACCCCCTTCCCGGGACAGGGGCGAGATACGCAGTATTTT. Its protein is CAWTPFPGQGRDTQYF.

This chain connects TRBV7-3 to TRBJ2-3, with TRBD2 matching 9 bases. The CDR3 sequence is 16 residues long. Per the germline V gene, CDR1 is SGHTA and CDR2 is FQGTGA. The junction had 8 bases not matched to a gene; V was cut back by 5 bases and J by 2 bases. CDR3 region: CASSRGLAGNTDTQYF. The CDR3, as DNA: TGTGCCAGCAGCCGGGGGCTAGCGGGGAACACAGATACGCAGTATTTT.

V and J are TRBV18 and TRBJ2-1; D gene uncertain. The germline V and J ends were trimmed by 4 bases and 4 bases, with 8 bases remaining between them. The CDR3 runs to 13 residues. CDR1 is KGHSH, CDR2 LQKENI, per germline. CDR3 coding DNA: TGTGCCAGCTCACGAGTAGAATACAATGAGCAGTTCTTC. It yields the protein CASSRVEYNEQFF.